These 11 T cell receptor beta chains were all obtained from the same sample, sequenced in a study of naive and memory T cell subsets (dated by TCRdb to between 2016 and 2019). The protocol used for the library was UMI-ligation and nested PCR. The data were produced on an Illumina MiSeq. To cover both TRBC1 and TRBC2, the beta constant-region primer consisted of an equimolar mix of two oligonucleotides. The ligated cDNA went through four rounds of PCR with nested alpha and beta constant-region primers together with the SP2 primer. Starting from the raw public reads, TCRdb applied fastp trimming at Q25, assembled clones with MiXCR and retained in-frame beta chains. Every distinct CDR3 protein forms one entry, paired with its most common genes and DNA. The sample table lists some 83,000 distinct CDR3 sequences, roughly 9.2% of them with a count of one. Jointly, the top ten make up less than 1.5% of the sample.

The source material was naive CD8+ T cells from blood. The cell subset or site label, read with the paper, signifies: naive T cells, CD45RA high CD27+. These TCRs come from a human donor in good health.

At least ten counts were recorded for this clonotype. CDR3 amino acids: CATSETDRGNTGELFF. The CDR3 nucleotides are TGTGCCACCAGTGAAACCGACAGGGGGAACACCGGGGAGCTGTTTTTT. V usage is TRBV24-1 and J usage is TRBJ2-2, with 8 bases identical to TRBD1. The CDR3 is 16 amino acids. Germline V gene data show CDR1 as KGHDR and CDR2 as SFDVKD. V gave up 4 bases and J gave up 1 base; unmatched junction bases: 4.

This clonotype was observed at least ten times. J is TRBJ1-4 and V is TRBV10-3; 7 bases match TRBD1. This CDR3 has 15 residues. Germline trimming cut 3 bases from V and 4 bases from J; bases unmatched to any gene: 5. Germline lookup yields CDR1 ENHRY and CDR2 SYGVKD. CDR3 protein: CAISDPGQSNEKLFF. The CDR3 DNA is TGTGCCATCAGTGATCCGGGACAGAGTAATGAAAAACTGTTTTTT.

This clonotype was detected a few times. Mismatch with germline at one junction end may stem from a read error. This chain uses TRBV29-1 with TRBJ1-1, with TRBD1 identical over 8 bases. This CDR3 has 14 amino acids. Germline CDR1 is SQVTM and CDR2 is ANQGSEA. The CDR3 DNA is TGCAGCGGCCAAGACAGGGGAAATTCTTTTACCACCATTTTT. Encoded protein: CSGQDRGNSFTTIF.

The V and J genes are TRBV2 and TRBJ2-1; 9 bases are a match to TRBD2. Germline CDR1 is SNHLY and CDR2 is FYNNEI. The CDR3 totals 14 residues. The ends lost 6 bases at V and 4 bases at J; junction bases unmatched: 4. CDR3 sequence: CASRTSGPYNEQFF. CDR3 sequence (DNA): TGTGCCAGCAGGACTAGCGGACCTTACAATGAGCAGTTCTTC.

Only one count was recorded for this clonotype. J is TRBJ2-1 and V is TRBV12-3 or TRBV12-4, with TRBD2 matching 12 bases. V lost 5 bases, J lost 5 bases, and 1 base stayed unmatched. The CDR3 has 14 residues. The CDR3 here is CASSRLAGDNEQFF. The DNA for the CDR3 is TGTGCCAGCAGTCGACTAGCGGGAGACAATGAGCAGTTCTTC.

This chain joins TRBV29-1 and TRBJ2-5; D unresolved. The CDR3 spans 15 residues. Looked up from germline, CDR1 is SQVTM and CDR2 is ANQGSEA. V lost 6 bases and J lost 1, with 18 bases in between. The CDR3 loop reads CSVATRASLQETQYF. CDR3 nucleotides: TGCAGCGTCGCCACCCGGGCCTCTCTCCAAGAGACCCAGTACTTC.

The rearrangement links TRBV15 to TRBJ2-6; D uncertain. The ends were cut back, 1 base at V and 0 bases at J, with 10 bases in the middle. Germline loops: CDR1 LNHNV, CDR2 YYDKDF (reference sequence). The CDR3 covers 17 residues. CDR3 nucleotide sequence: TGTGCCACCAGCAGAGGGGTTCAGAGCTCTGGGGCCAACGTCCTGACTTTC. Translating it yields CATSRGVQSSGANVLTF.

This chain connects TRBV7-9 to TRBJ1-1; D gene uncertain. The CDR3 consists of 12 residues. Between the trimmed V and J ends, which lost 2 bases and 4 bases, there was a span of 5 bases. Germline loops: CDR1 SEHNR, CDR2 FQNEAQ (reference sequence). The CDR3 sequence is CASSLMGTEAFF. CDR3 bases: TGTGCCAGCAGCTTAATGGGCACTGAAGCTTTCTTT.

This clonotype was counted at least ten times. The gene calls are TRBV21-1 and TRBJ1-2. TRBV21-1 is a pseudogene locus. The CDR3 spans 13 residues. DNA for the CDR3: TGTGCCAGTTCCGAAGGGATAGACTATGGCTACACCTTC. Amino acid sequence: CASSEGIDYGYTF.

This clonotype was recorded many times. The chain couples TRBV12-5 to TRBJ2-7; 11 positions agree with TRBD2. The CDR3 has 14 residues. Losses at the gene ends were 6 bases for V and 3 bases for J; bases not matched to a gene: 4. CDR1 and CDR2 from the germline V gene are LGHNT and FRNRAP. The CDR3 sequence: CASGTLAGGYEQYF. The DNA for the CDR3 is TGTGCTAGTGGAACTCTAGCGGGAGGCTACGAGCAGTACTTC.

The rearrangement uses TRBV20-1 and TRBJ2-1, with 13 nucleotides matching TRBD2. The ends lost 6 bases at V and 4 bases at J; junction bases unmatched: 9. Germline loops: CDR1 DFQATT, CDR2 SNEGSKA (reference sequence). This CDR3 comprises 16 residues. The CDR3 coding sequence is TGCAGTGCGGTACTAGCGGGAGGGCCAAATTACAATGAGCAGTTCTTC. This gives the protein CSAVLAGGPNYNEQFF.